This T cell receptor (beta chain) was captured in a study of CD8 T cells in Susac syndrome (dated by TCRdb to between 2017 and 2020). A note on the overall study: Among the sequenced Susac syndrome patients, about 6 had clinically active disease and roughly 8 were in clinical remission. At blood withdrawal, Susac syndrome patients were either therapy-naive, taking corticosteroids (in some cases with IVIg as well), or taking IVIg alone. The study compared CD8+ T cell repertoire clonality among about a dozen healthy donors, 14 Susac syndrome patients and approximately 16 multiple sclerosis patients. Repertoire sequencing was used to test whether CD8+ T cell activation and differentiation in Susac syndrome was antigen driven. Overall results and qualifications from the work: The number of individuals in the TCR sequencing and HLA analysis was acknowledged as relatively small. CD8+ repertoires in Susac syndrome showed clonal expansion, which was highest in CD8+ TEMRA cells and was greater in clinically active patients than in remitting patients. Roughly 15 and five Susac-specific public clones were found in the total CD8+ and CD8+ TEMRA repertoires, respectively.

RNA was extracted using the RNeasy kit, and roughly 0.5 to 1 ug of the RNA was reverse transcribed with random hexamers. The immunoSEQ multiplex PCR assay, which covers 54 Vbeta and 13 Jbeta segments, was used to amplify TCR beta CDR3 regions. To correct PCR amplification bias, a synthetic template baseline was used for both primer optimization and computational correction. In the original analysis: Reads were annotated to V, D and J genes according to IMGT and were analyzed with immunoSEQ Analyzer, with only productive sequences retained. Clonality was computed as one minus Shannon entropy normalized by log2 of the number of productive unique sequences. For each patient and control, public and private clones were evaluated among the 100 most prevalent clones. Susac-specific clones were defined as absent from healthy and MS cohorts, 850 to 1,300 published viral clones and other ImmuneACCESS disease sequences. In-frame beta chains were kept once TCRdb had trimmed the public reads at Q25 with fastp and called clones with MiXCR. Here each entry gathers all rows of one CDR3 protein and keeps the most common genes and DNA. The V and J calls were determined by TCRdb, not by the authors. Across this sample there are some 140,000 distinct CDR3 sequences, with roughly 94% seen only once. The ten largest clonotypes hold around 0.2% of the sample.

On this clonotype itself: The antigen it binds to is not known. No base qualities exist here, and no much larger clone lies one base off it.

Peripheral blood CD8+ and CD4+ T cells from healthy donors, Susac syndrome patients and multiple sclerosis patients were profiled using high-throughput TCR beta sequencing. The Susac syndrome patients fulfilled recently defined diagnostic criteria for definite or probable disease. Bulk CD8+ and CD4+ T cells were purified magnetically by negative isolation, whereas CD8+ TEMRA cells were enriched by FACS. Blood was collected in EDTA tubes and processed within 24 hours, with PBMCs isolated through density gradient centrifugation. PBMCs intended for TCR sequencing were cryopreserved in liquid nitrogen and were subsequently thawed in a 37 degrees C water bath. The sorted or isolated CD4+, CD8+ and CD8+ TEMRA cells reached a purity of at least 90%. The sequencing sample was made of CD8+ T cells from PBMCs. This sequence originates from a human donor with Susac syndrome.

The sequenced DNA is TGCAGCGCCCACGATAGACACTCTGGAAACACCATATATTTT. Translated, it gives CSAHDRHSGNTIYF. Here the chain combines TRBV29-1 and TRBJ1-3; there is no confident call for the D gene. V and J are truncated by 7 bases and 0 bases respectively, leaving an intervening sequence of 13 bases. CDR1 and CDR2, looked up from the germline V gene, are SQVTM and ANQGSEA. The CDR3 holds 14 amino acids from the cysteine to the phenylalanine. The sequence is cut down to CDR3 DNA, 42 bases in frame from base 1.